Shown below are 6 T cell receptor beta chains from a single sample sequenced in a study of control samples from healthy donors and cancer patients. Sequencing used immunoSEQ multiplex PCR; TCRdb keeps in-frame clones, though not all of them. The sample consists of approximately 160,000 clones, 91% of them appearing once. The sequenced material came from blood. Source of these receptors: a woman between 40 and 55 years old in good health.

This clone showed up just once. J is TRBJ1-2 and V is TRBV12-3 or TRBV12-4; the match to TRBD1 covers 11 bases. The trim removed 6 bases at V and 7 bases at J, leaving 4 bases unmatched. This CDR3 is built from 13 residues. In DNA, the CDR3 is TGTGCCAGCAGACGGGACAGGGGGGGTGGCTACACCTTC. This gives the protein CASRRDRGGGYTF.

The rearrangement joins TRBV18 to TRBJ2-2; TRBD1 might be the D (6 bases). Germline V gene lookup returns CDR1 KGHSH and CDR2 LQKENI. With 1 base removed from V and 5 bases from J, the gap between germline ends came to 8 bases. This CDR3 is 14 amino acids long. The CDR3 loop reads CASSPQGETGELFF. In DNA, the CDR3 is TGTGCCAGCTCACCACAGGGGGAAACCGGGGAGCTGTTTTTT.

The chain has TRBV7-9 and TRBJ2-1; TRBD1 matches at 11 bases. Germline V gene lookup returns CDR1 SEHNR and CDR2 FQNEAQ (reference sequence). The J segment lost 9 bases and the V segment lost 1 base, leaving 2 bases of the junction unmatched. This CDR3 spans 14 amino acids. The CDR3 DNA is TGTGCCAGCAGCTTAGGGACAGGGGGCGGTGAGCAGTTCTTC. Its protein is CASSLGTGGGEQFF.

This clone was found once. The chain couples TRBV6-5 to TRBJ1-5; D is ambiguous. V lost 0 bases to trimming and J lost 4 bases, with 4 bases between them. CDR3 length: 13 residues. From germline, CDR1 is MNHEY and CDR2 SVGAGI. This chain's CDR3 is CASSYSLNQPQHF. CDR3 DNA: TGTGCCAGCAGTTACTCCCTAAATCAGCCCCAGCATTTT.

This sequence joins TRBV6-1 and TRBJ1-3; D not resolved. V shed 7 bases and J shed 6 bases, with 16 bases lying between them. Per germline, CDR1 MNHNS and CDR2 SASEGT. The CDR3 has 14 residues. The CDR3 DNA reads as TGTGCCAGCATCTACGCTGGAAGGGTAAACACCATATATTTT. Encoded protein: CASIYAGRVNTIYF.

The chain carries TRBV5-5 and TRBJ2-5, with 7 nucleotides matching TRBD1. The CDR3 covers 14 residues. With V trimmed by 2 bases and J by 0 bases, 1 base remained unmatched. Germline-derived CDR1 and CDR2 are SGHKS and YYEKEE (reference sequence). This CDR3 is CASSLQGYQETQYF. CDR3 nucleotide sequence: TGTGCCAGCAGCTTACAGGGGTACCAAGAGACCCAGTACTTC.